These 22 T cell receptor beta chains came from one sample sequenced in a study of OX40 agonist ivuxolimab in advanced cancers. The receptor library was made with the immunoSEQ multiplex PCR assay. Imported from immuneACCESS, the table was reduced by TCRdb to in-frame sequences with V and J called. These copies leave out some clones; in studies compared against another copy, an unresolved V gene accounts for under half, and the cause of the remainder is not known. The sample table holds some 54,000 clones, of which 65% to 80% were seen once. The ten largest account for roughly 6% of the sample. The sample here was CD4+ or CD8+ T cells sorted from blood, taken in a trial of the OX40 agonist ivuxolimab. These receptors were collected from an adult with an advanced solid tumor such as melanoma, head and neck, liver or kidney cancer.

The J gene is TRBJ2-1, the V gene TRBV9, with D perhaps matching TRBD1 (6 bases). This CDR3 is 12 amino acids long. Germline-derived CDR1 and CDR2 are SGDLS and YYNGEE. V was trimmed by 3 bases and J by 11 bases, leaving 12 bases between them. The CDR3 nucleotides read TGTGCCAGCAGCGCCGGGACAACCAAGCAGTTCTTC. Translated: CASSAGTTKQFF.

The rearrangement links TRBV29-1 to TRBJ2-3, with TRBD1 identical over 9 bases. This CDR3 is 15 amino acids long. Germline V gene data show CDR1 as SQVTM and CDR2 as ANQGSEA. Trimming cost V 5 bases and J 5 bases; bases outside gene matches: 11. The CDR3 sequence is CSVTIRDRAIDTQYF. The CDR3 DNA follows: TGCAGCGTTACTATCCGGGACAGGGCTATAGATACGCAGTATTTT.

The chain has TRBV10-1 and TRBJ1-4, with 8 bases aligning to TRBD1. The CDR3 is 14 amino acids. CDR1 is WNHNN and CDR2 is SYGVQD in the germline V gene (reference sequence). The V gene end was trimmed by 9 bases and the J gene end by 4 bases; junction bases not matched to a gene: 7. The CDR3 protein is CASSTGQDNEKLFF. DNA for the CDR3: TGCGCCAGTTCGACGGGACAGGATAATGAAAAACTGTTTTTT.

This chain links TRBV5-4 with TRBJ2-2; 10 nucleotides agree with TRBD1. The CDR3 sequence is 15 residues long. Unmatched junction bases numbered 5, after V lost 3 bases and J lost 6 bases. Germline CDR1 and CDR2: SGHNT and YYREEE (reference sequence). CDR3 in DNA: TGTGCCAGCAGCTCCGGGACAGGGGCGGCCGGGGAGCTGTTTTTT. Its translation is CASSSGTGAAGELFF. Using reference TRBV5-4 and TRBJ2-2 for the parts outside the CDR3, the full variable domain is ETGVTQSPTHLIKTRGQQVTLRCSSQSGHNTVSWYQQALGQGPQFIFQYYREEENGRGNFPPRFSGLQFPNYSSELNVNALELDDSALYLCASSSGTGAAGELFFGEGSRLTVL.

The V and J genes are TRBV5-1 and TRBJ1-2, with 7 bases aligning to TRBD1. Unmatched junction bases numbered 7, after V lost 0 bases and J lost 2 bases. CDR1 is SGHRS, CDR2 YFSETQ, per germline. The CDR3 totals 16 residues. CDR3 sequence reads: CASSLGGTARNYGYTF. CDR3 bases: TGCGCCAGCAGCTTGGGGGGGACAGCCCGCAACTATGGCTACACCTTC.

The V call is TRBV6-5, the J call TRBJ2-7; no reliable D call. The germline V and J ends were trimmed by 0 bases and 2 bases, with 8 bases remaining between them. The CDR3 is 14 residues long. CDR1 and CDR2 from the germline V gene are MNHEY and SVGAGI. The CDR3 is CASSYSALPYEQYF. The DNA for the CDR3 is TGTGCCAGCAGTTACTCAGCACTCCCCTACGAGCAGTACTTC.

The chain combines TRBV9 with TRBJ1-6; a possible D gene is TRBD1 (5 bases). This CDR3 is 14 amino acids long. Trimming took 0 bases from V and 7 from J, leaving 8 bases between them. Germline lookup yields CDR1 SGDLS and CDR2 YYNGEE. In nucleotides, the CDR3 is TGTGCCAGCAGCGTAGAAGGGGCCAATTCACCCCTCCACTTT. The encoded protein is CASSVEGANSPLHF.

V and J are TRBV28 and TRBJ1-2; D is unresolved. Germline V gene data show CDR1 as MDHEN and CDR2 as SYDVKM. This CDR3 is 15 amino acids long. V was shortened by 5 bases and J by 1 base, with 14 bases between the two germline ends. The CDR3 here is CASSEPTNLNYGYTF. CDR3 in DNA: TGTGCCAGCAGTGAACCGACCAATCTTAACTATGGCTACACCTTC.

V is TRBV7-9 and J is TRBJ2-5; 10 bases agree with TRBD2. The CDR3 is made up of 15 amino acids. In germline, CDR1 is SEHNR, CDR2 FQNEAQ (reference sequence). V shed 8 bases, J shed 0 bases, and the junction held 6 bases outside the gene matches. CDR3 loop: CASGLAASYQETQYF. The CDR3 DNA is TGTGCCAGCGGACTAGCGGCCTCGTACCAAGAGACCCAGTACTTC.

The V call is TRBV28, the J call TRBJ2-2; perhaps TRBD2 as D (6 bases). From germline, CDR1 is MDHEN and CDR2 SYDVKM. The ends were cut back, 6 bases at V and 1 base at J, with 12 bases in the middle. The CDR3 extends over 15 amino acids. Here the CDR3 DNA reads TGTGCCAGCAGCTATGGGGGGAGGAACACCGGGGAGCTGTTTTTT. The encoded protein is CASSYGGRNTGELFF.

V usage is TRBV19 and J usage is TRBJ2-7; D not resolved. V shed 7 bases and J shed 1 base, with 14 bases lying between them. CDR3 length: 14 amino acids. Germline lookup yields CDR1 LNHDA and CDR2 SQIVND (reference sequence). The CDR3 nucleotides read TGTGCCAGTAATGGGAACCCGATTTCCTACGAGCAGTACTTC. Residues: CASNGNPISYEQYF.

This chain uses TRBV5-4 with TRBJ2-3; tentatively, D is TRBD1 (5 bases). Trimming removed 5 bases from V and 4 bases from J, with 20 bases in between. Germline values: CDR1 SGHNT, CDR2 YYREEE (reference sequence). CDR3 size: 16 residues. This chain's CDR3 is CASSSANLIGADTQYF. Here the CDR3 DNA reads TGTGCCAGCAGTTCCGCCAATCTCATAGGGGCAGATACGCAGTATTTT.

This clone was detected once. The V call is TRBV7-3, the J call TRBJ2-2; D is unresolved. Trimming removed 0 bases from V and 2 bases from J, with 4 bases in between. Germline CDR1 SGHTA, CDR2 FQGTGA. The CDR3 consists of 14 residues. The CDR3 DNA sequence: TGTGCCAGCAGCTTAACCACCAACACCGGGGAGCTGTTTTTT. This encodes CASSLTTNTGELFF.

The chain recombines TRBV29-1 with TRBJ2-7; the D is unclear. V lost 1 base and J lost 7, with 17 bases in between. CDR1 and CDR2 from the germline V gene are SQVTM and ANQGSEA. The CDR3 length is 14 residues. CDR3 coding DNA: TGCAGCGTTGAAGCTAACCACGCCGTGAGGGAGCAGTACTTC. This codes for CSVEANHAVREQYF.

The CDR3 coding sequence is TGTGCCATCAGTGAAATAAGGGATACTGAAGCTTTCTTT. Translation: CAISEIRDTEAFF. This chain links TRBV10-3 with TRBJ1-1; D uncertain. This CDR3 has 13 residues. V was trimmed by 3 bases and J by 5 bases, leaving 10 bases between them. CDR1 is ENHRY, CDR2 SYGVKD, per germline.

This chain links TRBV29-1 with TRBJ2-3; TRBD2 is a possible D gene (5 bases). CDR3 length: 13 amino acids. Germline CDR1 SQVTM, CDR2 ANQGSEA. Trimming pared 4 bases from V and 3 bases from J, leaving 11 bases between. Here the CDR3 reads CSVVGGLTDTQYF. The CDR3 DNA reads TGCAGCGTTGTGGGCGGGCTAACAGATACGCAGTATTTT.

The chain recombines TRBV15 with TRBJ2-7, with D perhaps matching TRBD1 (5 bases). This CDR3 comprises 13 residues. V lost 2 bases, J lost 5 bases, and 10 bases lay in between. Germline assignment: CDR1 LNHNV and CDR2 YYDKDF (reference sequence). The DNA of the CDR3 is TGTGCCACCAGCAGACAACAGGCCGACGAGCAGTACTTC. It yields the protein CATSRQQADEQYF.

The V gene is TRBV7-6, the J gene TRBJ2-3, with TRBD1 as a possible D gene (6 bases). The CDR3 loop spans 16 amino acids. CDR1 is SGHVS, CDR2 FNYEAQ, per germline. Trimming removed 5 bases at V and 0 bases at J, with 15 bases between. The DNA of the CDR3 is TGTGCCAGCAGCACGGGACAAGGGATCAGCACAGATACGCAGTATTTT. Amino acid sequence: CASSTGQGISTDTQYF.

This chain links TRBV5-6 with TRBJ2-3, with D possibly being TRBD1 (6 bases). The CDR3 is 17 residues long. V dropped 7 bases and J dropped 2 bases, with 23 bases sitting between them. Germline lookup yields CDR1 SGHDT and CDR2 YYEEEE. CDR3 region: CASHHAYRVRATDTQYF. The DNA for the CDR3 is TGTGCCAGCCACCACGCCTACAGGGTACGGGCCACAGATACGCAGTATTTT. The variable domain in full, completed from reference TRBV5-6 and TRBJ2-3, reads DAGVTQSPTHLIKTRGQQVTLRCSPKSGHDTVSWYQQALGQGPQFIFQYYEEEERQRGNFPDRFSGHQFPNYSSELNVNALLLGDSALYLCASHHAYRVRATDTQYFGPGTRLTVL.

The CDR3 spells CASSFQGESYEQYF. Here the CDR3 DNA reads TGTGCCAGCAGCTTTCAGGGTGAATCCTACGAGCAGTACTTC. The chain employs TRBV5-8 and TRBJ2-7; D is perhaps TRBD1 (5 bases). Germline loops: CDR1 SGHTS, CDR2 YDEGEE. The CDR3 sequence is 14 residues long. V dropped 2 bases and J dropped 1 base, with 10 bases sitting between them.

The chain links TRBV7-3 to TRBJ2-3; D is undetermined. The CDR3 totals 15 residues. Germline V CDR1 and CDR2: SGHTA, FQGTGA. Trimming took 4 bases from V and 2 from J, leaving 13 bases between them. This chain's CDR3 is CASSSGRGLTDTQYF. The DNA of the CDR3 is TGTGCCAGCAGCTCCGGACGTGGGCTCACAGATACGCAGTATTTT. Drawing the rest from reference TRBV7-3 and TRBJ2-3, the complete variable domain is GAGVSQTPSNKVTEKGKYVELRCDPISGHTALYWYRQSLGQGPEFLIYFQGTGAADDSGLPNDRFFAVRPEGSVSTLKIQRTERGDSAVYLCASSSGRGLTDTQYFGPGTRLTVL.

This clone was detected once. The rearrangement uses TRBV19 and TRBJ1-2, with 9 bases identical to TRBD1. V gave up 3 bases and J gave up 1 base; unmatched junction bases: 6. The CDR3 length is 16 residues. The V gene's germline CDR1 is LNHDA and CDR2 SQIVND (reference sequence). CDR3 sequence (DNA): TGTGCCAGTAGTATCCGGGACAGGGCAGTTAACTATGGCTACACCTTC. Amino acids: CASSIRDRAVNYGYTF.